The rows below give T cell receptor beta chains drawn from one sample of a study of OX40 agonist ivuxolimab in advanced cancers. Produced via immunoSEQ multiplex PCR; TCRdb's table is partial and in-frame only. Of 45,000 to 65,000 clones in the sample, 80% to 90% were seen once. Specimen: CD4+ or CD8+ T cells sorted from blood, collected in a trial of the OX40 agonist ivuxolimab. The receptors originated from an adult with an advanced solid tumor such as melanoma, head and neck, liver or kidney cancer. CDR3s include the opening cysteine and the closing phenylalanine or tryptophan. D genes are given only for firm matches. Clone size is not always given. Where it is, it says once, few, many or a class for expanded clones.

CDR3nt	CDR3aa	d_gene	abundance	v_gene	j_gene
TGTGCCTGGATCCCCGCGATGGGGGGCACCGGGGAGCTGTTTTTT	CAWIPAMGGTGELFF	.	few	TRBV30	TRBJ2-2
TGTGCCAGCAGTGAAACCCGGTACAGTTCCTACGAGCAGTACTTC	CASSETRYSSYEQYF	.	.	TRBV6-1	TRBJ2-7
TGTGCCAGCAGTGTCAGCGACAGGGGTGACAATCAGCCCCAGCATTTT	CASSVSDRGDNQPQHF	TRBD1	.	TRBV6-1	TRBJ1-5
TGTGCCAGCAGCTCAAACAGCGGGAGTCAAGAGACCCAGTACTTC	CASSSNSGSQETQYF	TRBD2	.	TRBV7-9	TRBJ2-5
TGTGCCAGCAGTTTACAGGGGAGAGGGGGGAGGGCTTTCTTT	CASSLQGRGGRAFF	.	.	TRBV27	TRBJ1-1
TGTGCCAGCAGCTTAATTATAGGTAATACTGAAGCTTTCTTT	CASSLIIGNTEAFF	.	.	TRBV7-2	TRBJ1-1
TGTGCCAGCAGAGTTCCAGGACAGGGGGCGCGGGAGCAGTACTTC	CASRVPGQGAREQYF	TRBD1	once	TRBV28	TRBJ2-7
TGTGCCGCCGGCAGGAACACCGGGGAGCTGTTTTTT	CAAGRNTGELFF	.	few	TRBV19	TRBJ2-2
TGTGCCAGCAGCCAAGATCAAAAGCGGGAGGGAACAGATACGCAGTATTTT	CASSQDQKREGTDTQYF	TRBD2	.	TRBV4-2	TRBJ2-3
TGTGCCAGCAGCCTAAAGGGACAGGAATTTTACAATGAGCAGTTCTTC	CASSLKGQEFYNEQFF	TRBD1	.	TRBV11-2	TRBJ2-1
TGTGCCAGCAGCCCAAAAGGGACAGACACAACTAATGAAAAACTGTTTTTT	CASSPKGTDTTNEKLFF	.	.	TRBV21-1	TRBJ1-4
TGTGCCAGCAGCCAAAAAGGACGGGACTCTACGAACACCGGGGAGCTGTTTTTT	CASSQKGRDSTNTGELFF	.	.	TRBV14	TRBJ2-2
TGTGCCAGCAGCTTAGTAGCGGGGAGCACAGATACGCAGTATTTT	CASSLVAGSTDTQYF	TRBD2	once	TRBV11-3	TRBJ2-3
TGTGCCAGTAGTCTTGGGTCTGGGGCCAACGTCCTGACTTTC	CASSLGSGANVLTF	.	once	TRBV19	TRBJ2-6
TGTGCCAGCAGTGTCATAGATCAGCCCCAGCATTTT	CASSVIDQPQHF	.	.	TRBV28	TRBJ1-5
TGTGCCAGCAGCGTAGGGTCAGGAGCCAATTCACCCCTCCACTTT	CASSVGSGANSPLHF	.	.	TRBV9	TRBJ1-6
TGTGCCACCAGCAGAGATCCTTACACCGGGGAGCTGTTTTTT	CATSRDPYTGELFF	.	.	TRBV15	TRBJ2-2
TGTGCCAGCAACCGGGACAGGGGGTTTCAGACTAATGAAAAACTGTTTTTT	CASNRDRGFQTNEKLFF	TRBD1	.	TRBV2	TRBJ1-4
TGTGCCAGCAGCTTGGGCCTAGCAGAGGAGCAGTACTTC	CASSLGLAEEQYF	.	once	TRBV5-4	TRBJ2-7
TGTGCCAGCAGTCTCAGACAGGGTCCCTACGAGCAGTACTTC	CASSLRQGPYEQYF	TRBD1	.	TRBV28	TRBJ2-7
TGTGCCAGCAGCCAGCAAACAGGGGCAGACTTTGCTTTCTTT	CASSQQTGADFAFF	TRBD1	.	TRBV4-2	TRBJ1-1
TGTGCCAGCAATGGAAACTCGTGGGGGGAGAACACTGAAGCTTTCTTT	CASNGNSWGENTEAFF	.	.	TRBV28	TRBJ1-1
TGTGCCAGCAGTTTTCAGACAGGGACCACCGGGGAGCTGTTTTTT	CASSFQTGTTGELFF	TRBD1	.	TRBV2	TRBJ2-2
TGCAGCGTTGTGGGGACAGGGGGCGATGGCTACACCTTC	CSVVGTGGDGYTF	TRBD1	.	TRBV29-1	TRBJ1-2
TGTGCCAGCAGCTTAGGCGGGAGGGCTATTGAGCAGTTCTTC	CASSLGGRAIEQFF	TRBD2	.	TRBV11-2	TRBJ2-1
TGTGCCAGCAGCCAACTTAGCGGGACGGAGACCCAGTACTTC	CASSQLSGTETQYF	TRBD2	.	TRBV14	TRBJ2-5
TGTGCCAGCAGTGACCCGGGAGGGACAAATGAGCAGTTCTTC	CASSDPGGTNEQFF	TRBD2	.	TRBV28	TRBJ2-1
TGTGCCACCAGCAGAGATCGGGCCCTAGCCGAGACCCAGTACTTC	CATSRDRALAETQYF	.	.	TRBV15	TRBJ2-5
TGCGCCAGCAGCTTGCGGGGGGGCACCGGGGAGCTGTTTTTT	CASSLRGGTGELFF	TRBD2	.	TRBV5-1	TRBJ2-2
TGTGCCAGCAGCGGCAGCGAGGGGGGTTACAATGAGCAGTTCTTC	CASSGSEGGYNEQFF	.	.	TRBV7-2	TRBJ2-1
TGTGCCAGCAGCGTAGGAGGGACAGACCAAGAGACCCAGTACTTC	CASSVGGTDQETQYF	TRBD1	.	TRBV9	TRBJ2-5
TGTGCCAGCAGCCCTTGGACAGGGGGCCTTAGCACAGATACGCAGTATTTT	CASSPWTGGLSTDTQYF	TRBD1	.	TRBV7-9	TRBJ2-3
TGCGCCAGCAGCTCAGGACAGGGAGCCGTAGGAGTGAACACTGAAGCTTTCTTT	CASSSGQGAVGVNTEAFF	TRBD1	.	TRBV5-1	TRBJ1-1
TGTGCCTGGAGTCACAGGGCGAATCAGCCCCAGCATTTT	CAWSHRANQPQHF	.	few	TRBV30	TRBJ1-5
TGTGCCAGCAGTATGACATTCTCCTACAATGAGCAGTTCTTC	CASSMTFSYNEQFF	.	.	TRBV2	TRBJ2-1
TGCGCCAGCAGCAGGGGACTAGCGGGAGTGGTCGAGCAGTACTTC	CASSRGLAGVVEQYF	TRBD2	once	TRBV5-1	TRBJ2-7
TGTGCCAGCAGTCCCCGGGGACTAGATTACACAGATACGCAGTATTTT	CASSPRGLDYTDTQYF	TRBD2	.	TRBV27	TRBJ2-3
TGTGCCATCAGTGAGGAAGGGACAGGGGGCGCGAACACCGGGGAGCTGTTTTTT	CAISEEGTGGANTGELFF	TRBD1	.	TRBV10-3	TRBJ2-2
TGCGCCAGCAGCTTGGAAGGGAACCCGAACACCGGGGAGCTGTTTTTT	CASSLEGNPNTGELFF	.	.	TRBV5-1	TRBJ2-2
TGTGCCAGCAGTAGCCCGGGGGAGTCTGGGGCCAACGTCCTGACTTTC	CASSSPGESGANVLTF	.	.	TRBV27	TRBJ2-6
TGTGCCAGCTCACCAATGGAGCTTGGTGTTTACTCTGGAAACACCATATATTTT	CASSPMELGVYSGNTIYF	.	.	TRBV18	TRBJ1-3
TGTGCCAGCAGTCGGACAGGGACCTACGAGCAGTACTTC	CASSRTGTYEQYF	TRBD1	.	TRBV6-5	TRBJ2-7
TGTGCCAGCAGGTCAATACAGGGCGGAACTGAAGCTTTCTTT	CASRSIQGGTEAFF	.	once	TRBV7-2	TRBJ1-1
TGTGCCACCAGCAGAGGGGGCGCGGGCGGGGAGCTGTTTTTT	CATSRGGAGGELFF	.	.	TRBV15	TRBJ2-2